Presented here are 32 T cell receptor beta chains from one specimen sequenced in a study of T cell changes during pregnancy in multiple sclerosis. The data were produced by immunoSEQ multiplex PCR, yet TCRdb's version contains in-frame clones alone and is incomplete. The profile shows some 80,000 clones, more than 70% of them singletons. The input for sequencing was peripheral blood, taken in the first trimester of pregnancy. The source is a female donor in good health, enrolled as a control in a pregnancy study.

The chain recombines TRBV5-4 with TRBJ2-1; 12 bases are a match to TRBD2. The CDR3 runs to 17 residues. The germline CDR1 and CDR2 sequences are SGHNT and YYREEE (reference sequence). V lost 1 base and J lost 7; bases outside the gene matches: 9. The CDR3 reads CASSLRTSGRRLNEQFF. As DNA, the CDR3 is TGTGCCAGCAGCTTGCGAACTAGCGGGAGGAGATTGAATGAGCAGTTCTTC. The whole variable domain, filled in from reference TRBV5-4 and TRBJ2-1, reads ETGVTQSPTHLIKTRGQQVTLRCSSQSGHNTVSWYQQALGQGPQFIFQYYREEENGRGNFPPRFSGLQFPNYSSELNVNALELDDSALYLCASSLRTSGRRLNEQFFGPGTRLTVL.

The rearrangement uses TRBV28 and TRBJ2-5; no definite D call. CDR3 length equals 15 residues. V was clipped by 2 bases and J by 2 bases, with 12 bases between them. CDR1 is MDHEN, CDR2 SYDVKM, per germline. CDR3: CASSLRGARQETQYF. In nucleotides, the CDR3 is TGTGCCAGCAGTTTAAGAGGAGCAAGACAAGAGACCCAGTACTTC.

The CDR3 coding sequence is TGCGCCAGCAGTGGGTCGGGAGAAGCTTTCTTT. It codes for CASSGSGEAFF. The genes are TRBV5-1 and TRBJ1-1, with D uncertain. The ends were cut back, 5 bases at V and 8 bases at J, with 10 bases in the middle. There are 11 residues in the CDR3. Germline V gives CDR1 SGHRS, CDR2 YFSETQ.

This clone was seen just once. The chain combines TRBV27 with TRBJ1-4, with D perhaps TRBD1 (6 bases). V was trimmed by 3 bases and J by 2 bases, leaving 10 bases between them. The CDR3 totals 15 residues. Germline assignment: CDR1 MNHEY and CDR2 SMNVEV (reference sequence). For the CDR3, the DNA is TGTGCCAGCAGTTTGATGGGGGCTACTAATGAAAAACTGTTTTTT. Its translation: CASSLMGATNEKLFF.

The V call is TRBV7-6, the J call TRBJ1-4, with 8 bases lining up with TRBD1. After removal of 4 bases from V and 1 base from J, the junction contained 8 bases not matched to a gene. The CDR3 contains 17 residues. From germline, CDR1 is SGHVS and CDR2 FNYEAQ. CDR3 coding DNA: TGTGCCAGCAGCTCCTCTAGACAGGGGTTAACTAATGAAAAACTGTTTTTT. As protein: CASSSSRQGLTNEKLFF.

CDR3 residues: CASSEAQGWKPQHF. The CDR3 coding sequence is TGTGCCAGCAGTGAAGCACAGGGGTGGAAGCCCCAGCATTTT. The V gene is TRBV6-1, the J gene TRBJ1-5, with 7 positions matching TRBD1. The J segment lost 8 bases and the V segment lost 0 bases, leaving 4 bases of the junction unmatched. The CDR3 spans 14 residues. Germline-derived CDR1 and CDR2 are MNHNS and SASEGT.

The chain joins TRBV6-6 to TRBJ1-5; tentative D call: TRBD1 (5 bases). Trimming left V 3 bases short and J 7 bases short, with 16 bases between. Germline V gives CDR1 MNHNY, CDR2 SVGAGI (reference sequence). The CDR3 extends over 15 amino acids. CDR3 residues: CASSYIGQGVQPQHF. The CDR3 coding sequence is TGTGCCAGCAGTTATATAGGCCAGGGTGTACAGCCCCAGCATTTT.

The chain recombines TRBV20-1 with TRBJ2-7, with no clear D. Germline V CDR1 and CDR2: DFQATT, SNEGSKA (reference sequence). V shed 2 bases and J shed 4 bases, with 6 bases lying between them. This CDR3 region has 11 residues. The CDR3 DNA follows: TGCAGTGCTAGATCGGGTTACGAGCAGTACTTC. Residues: CSARSGYEQYF.

The chain is built from TRBV25-1 and TRBJ2-1, with a possible D match to TRBD2 (5 bases). V was clipped by 4 bases and J by 9 bases, with 7 bases between them. The CDR3 has 11 amino acids. The germline V gene encodes CDR1 MGHDK and CDR2 SYGVNS. CDR3 in DNA: TGTGCCAGCAGTGGGACTGTTGAGCAGTTCTTC. Its translation: CASSGTVEQFF.

The CDR3 region is CASSHGQPSYEQYF. The CDR3 nucleotides are TGCGCCAGCAGCCATGGACAGCCGTCCTACGAGCAGTACTTC. The chain combines TRBV5-1 with TRBJ2-7; the D gene is possibly TRBD1 (6 bases). The germline gives CDR1 SGHRS, CDR2 YFSETQ. Trimming left V 4 bases short and J 1 base short, with 12 bases between. The CDR3 is 14 amino acids.

The chain carries TRBV19 and TRBJ1-2; D is uncertain. V was clipped by 3 bases and J by 10 bases, with 15 bases between them. Germline V gene lookup returns CDR1 LNHDA and CDR2 SQIVND (reference sequence). The CDR3 spans 13 residues. The CDR3 here is CASSIGGVLLYTF. For the CDR3, the DNA is TGTGCCAGTAGTATTGGCGGAGTTCTACTCTACACCTTC.

The CDR3 nucleotides are TGTGCCAGTGACAGGGGTGGAGGGTACAATGAGCAGTTCTTC. Protein product: CASDRGGGYNEQFF. The rearrangement uses TRBV19 and TRBJ2-1; 8 bases map to TRBD1. Germline CDR1 and CDR2: LNHDA and SQIVND (reference sequence). V trimming: 8 bases; J trimming: 4 bases; junction bases outside the gene matches: 7. The CDR3 sequence is 14 residues long.

The gene calls are TRBV5-6 and TRBJ1-4; no definite D call. The CDR3 sequence is 14 residues long. V shed 2 bases and J shed 5 bases, with 10 bases lying between them. Germline CDR1 reads SGHDT; CDR2 reads YYEEEE. The CDR3 sequence is CASSLRGVNEKLFF. CDR3 bases: TGTGCCAGCAGCTTACGAGGAGTAAATGAAAAACTGTTTTTT.

This clone occurred once. Its ends do not fully match the called genes, so a read error is possible. The J gene is TRBJ2-5, the V gene TRBV14; 12 nucleotides match TRBD2. CDR1 and CDR2 (germline): SGHDN, FVKESK. The CDR3 runs to 14 residues. CDR3 loop: CASRFGLAGLPLHF. CDR3 coding DNA: TGTGCCAGCAGATTTGGACTAGCGGGACTTCCCCTGCACTTC.

The chain uses TRBV2 and TRBJ2-7, with 16 bases fitting TRBD2. The CDR3 runs to 15 residues. Per the germline V gene, CDR1 is SNHLY and CDR2 is FYNNEI. Unmatched junction bases numbered 2, after V lost 2 bases and J lost 7 bases. This CDR3 reads CASSELGLAGGEQYF. The CDR3 DNA follows: TGTGCCAGCAGTGAATTGGGACTAGCGGGAGGGGAGCAGTACTTC.

The chain has TRBV5-1 and TRBJ1-2; 9 bases match TRBD1. J was trimmed by 7 bases and V by 2 bases; bases with no gene match: 6. From germline, CDR1 is SGHRS and CDR2 YFSETQ. The CDR3 is made up of 14 amino acids. CDR3 protein: CASSFGQGNGGYTF. The DNA for the CDR3 is TGCGCCAGCAGCTTTGGACAGGGGAATGGTGGCTACACCTTC.

The chain employs TRBV5-5 and TRBJ1-1; 10 bases match TRBD1. The CDR3 runs 14 residues. V lost 4 bases and J lost 5; bases outside the gene matches: 5. Per the germline V gene, CDR1 is SGHKS and CDR2 is YYEKEE (reference sequence). This CDR3 reads CASSRGQGRTEAFF. The DNA of the CDR3 is TGTGCCAGCAGCCGGGGACAGGGGCGAACTGAAGCTTTCTTT.

The chain uses TRBV25-1 and TRBJ2-7; D is perhaps TRBD1 (7 bases). Germline CDR1 is MGHDK and CDR2 is SYGVNS. The V end was cut by 3 bases, the J end by 3 bases, with 15 bases between. This CDR3 is 15 amino acids long. The DNA for the CDR3 is TGTGCCAGCAGTGACCCCAGGGGGGTCCTCTACGAGCAGTACTTC. This gives the protein CASSDPRGVLYEQYF.

This chain joins TRBV7-9 and TRBJ2-7; no definite D call. The CDR3 runs 13 residues. V was trimmed by 4 bases and J by 4 bases, leaving 11 bases between them. Germline-derived CDR1 and CDR2 are SEHNR and FQNEAQ (reference sequence). Here the CDR3 reads CASSSAQRYEQYF. The CDR3 DNA reads TGTGCCAGCAGCTCGGCGCAGAGGTACGAGCAGTACTTC.

V is TRBV4-1 and J is TRBJ2-7; 9 bases are shared with TRBD1. Trimming at V came to 0 bases and at J to 7 bases, leaving 7 bases not matched to a gene. CDR1 is MGHRA and CDR2 is YSYEKL in the germline V gene. The CDR3 consists of 15 residues. The CDR3 protein is CASSQDPGTGWEQYF. In nucleotides, the CDR3 is TGCGCCAGCAGCCAAGATCCCGGGACAGGGTGGGAGCAGTACTTC.

The chain couples TRBV10-3 to TRBJ2-7, with 11 positions matching TRBD1. The germline V gene encodes CDR1 ENHRY and CDR2 SYGVKD. The CDR3 is 15 amino acids. The J segment lost 4 bases and the V segment lost 6 bases, leaving 8 bases of the junction unmatched. The CDR3 is CAISSGQGAYYEQYF. In DNA form, the CDR3 reads TGTGCCATCAGCTCCGGACAGGGGGCTTATTACGAGCAGTACTTC.

This CDR3 is CASSLFGEANEKLFF. The DNA for the CDR3 is TGTGCCAGCAGTTTATTTGGGGAGGCTAATGAAAAACTGTTTTTT. The chain recombines TRBV27 with TRBJ1-4; unclear D gene. Germline-derived CDR1 and CDR2 are MNHEY and SMNVEV (reference sequence). V lost 1 base to trimming and J lost 3 bases, with 9 bases between them. This CDR3 is 15 amino acids long.

The CDR3 here is CASSLSAFSYNEQFF. In DNA form, the CDR3 reads TGCGCCAGCAGCTTGAGCGCTTTCTCCTACAATGAGCAGTTCTTC. The rearrangement joins TRBV5-1 to TRBJ2-1; D ambiguous. The CDR3 consists of 15 residues. The germline V and J ends were trimmed by 1 base and 0 bases, with 8 bases remaining between them. Germline V gene data show CDR1 as SGHRS and CDR2 as YFSETQ.

The chain uses TRBV10-3 and TRBJ1-2, with D unresolved. There are 15 residues in the CDR3. V lost 0 bases, J lost 7 bases, and 15 bases lay in between. From germline, CDR1 is ENHRY and CDR2 SYGVKD. CDR3 nucleotides: TGTGCCATCAGTGAGTCCCACCTTGGGGAGGGTGGCTACACCTTC. Amino acid sequence: CAISESHLGEGGYTF.

The V gene is TRBV6-5, the J gene TRBJ2-2, with D maybe TRBD2 (5 bases). V was cut by 6 bases and J by 2 bases, with 10 bases left in between. CDR3 length: 14 amino acids. Per germline, CDR1 MNHEY and CDR2 SVGAGI. CDR3 region: CASRASHNTGELFF. For the CDR3, the DNA is TGTGCCAGCAGGGCTAGCCATAACACCGGGGAGCTGTTTTTT.

The gene calls are TRBV27 and TRBJ2-3, with TRBD2 matching over 9 bases. V shed 0 bases and J 4 bases; nucleotides not matched to a gene: 14. The CDR3 contains 19 residues. The germline V gene has CDR1 MNHEY and CDR2 SMNVEV (reference sequence). The CDR3 sequence is CASSLSGGSGGRAADTQYF. CDR3 DNA: TGTGCCAGCAGTTTATCGGGGGGTAGCGGCGGGAGGGCCGCAGATACGCAGTATTTT.

The chain carries TRBV28 and TRBJ2-7, with D perhaps TRBD2 (6 bases). V lost 1 base, J lost 3 bases, and 7 bases lay in between. The CDR3 spans 13 residues. Germline loops: CDR1 MDHEN, CDR2 SYDVKM. Here the CDR3 reads CASSLYGGYEQYF. CDR3 bases: TGTGCCAGCAGTTTATACGGGGGCTACGAGCAGTACTTC.

The V and J genes are TRBV29-1 and TRBJ2-3, with TRBD2 identical over 13 bases. Per germline, CDR1 SQVTM and CDR2 ANQGSEA. CDR3 length: 16 amino acids. J gave up 0 bases and V 7 bases, and 7 bases lay outside the gene matches. CDR3 in DNA: TGCAGCGCGACTAGCGGGGGGAACCCTAGCACAGATACGCAGTATTTT. This codes for CSATSGGNPSTDTQYF.

The chain recombines TRBV5-6 with TRBJ1-1; 7 bases fit TRBD1. Germline assignment: CDR1 SGHDT and CDR2 YYEEEE. With V trimmed by 0 bases and J by 0 bases, 11 bases remained unmatched. The CDR3 runs 18 residues. The CDR3 loop is CASSLARGQRLMNTEAFF. The CDR3 DNA is TGTGCCAGCAGCTTGGCCCGGGGACAGCGCCTGATGAACACTGAAGCTTTCTTT. Variable domain in full (rest from reference TRBV5-6 and TRBJ1-1): DAGVTQSPTHLIKTRGQQVTLRCSPKSGHDTVSWYQQALGQGPQFIFQYYEEEERQRGNFPDRFSGHQFPNYSSELNVNALLLGDSALYLCASSLARGQRLMNTEAFFGQGTRLTVV.

This chain links TRBV7-7 with TRBJ2-5, with 7 bases that match TRBD1. Germline CDR1 is SSHAT and CDR2 is FNYEAQ (reference sequence). The J segment lost 2 bases and the V segment lost 1 base, leaving 7 bases of the junction unmatched. The CDR3 covers 16 residues. CDR3 bases: TGTGCCAGCAGCTTAGACTCTCGGGGACAGCAAGAGACCCAGTACTTC. Its translation is CASSLDSRGQQETQYF.

The CDR3 loop reads CASSSLAIVADTQYF. The CDR3 nucleotides are TGTGCCAGCAGCTCTCTAGCGATTGTGGCAGATACGCAGTATTTT. V usage is TRBV27 and J usage is TRBJ2-3; D might be TRBD2 (6 bases). The CDR3 loop spans 15 amino acids. V was pared by 6 bases and J by 4 bases, with 17 bases between. The germline gives CDR1 MNHEY, CDR2 SMNVEV (reference sequence).

This clone came up once. CDR3 DNA: TGTGCCAGTAGTACTCGGGATGAGCAGTTCTTC. Amino acid sequence: CASSTRDEQFF. The gene calls are TRBV19 and TRBJ2-1; D not certain. The CDR3 contains 11 residues. Germline V lookup: CDR1 LNHDA, CDR2 SQIVND (reference sequence). Between the trimmed V and J ends, which lost 4 bases and 8 bases, there was a span of 6 bases.